A selection of T cell receptor beta chains follows, all from one sample in a study of T-cell reconstitution after alpha-beta-depleted transplantation in children. A single record per CDR3 protein comes from TCRdb applying MiXCR to the PCR reads. The data show 200,000 to 300,000 distinct CDR3 sequences, around 25% seen once. The sample in question was PBMCs, mostly from graft donor cells, obtained 360 days after TCRalphabeta/CD19-depleted stem cell transplant. Every receptor here comes from a female patient between 2 and 15 years old who had a stem cell transplant for congenital amegakaryocytic thrombocytopenia, so the T cells may come from the graft donor. Each CDR3 is given with its conserved first and last residue. Each record gives: clone size, J gene, V gene, CDR3 protein. A clone size is listed for some rows: how often the clone was seen (once, few, many), or a class if it is expanded.

clone_size: few
j_call: TRBJ1-1
v_call: TRBV5-1
cdr3_aa: CASSLVTGSGTEAFF

clone_size: few
j_call: TRBJ1-1
v_call: TRBV13
cdr3_aa: CASSWGGKSTEAFF

clone_size: few
j_call: TRBJ2-5
v_call: TRBV5-5
cdr3_aa: CASSLSGEQETQYF

clone_size: -
j_call: TRBJ2-2
v_call: TRBV4-1
cdr3_aa: CASTHSSGVPGELFF

clone_size: -
j_call: TRBJ1-1
v_call: TRBV6-5
cdr3_aa: CASSYSSDQIRNTEAFF

clone_size: -
j_call: TRBJ2-7
v_call: TRBV27
cdr3_aa: CASSQGLAGVYEQYF

clone_size: -
j_call: TRBJ2-3
v_call: TRBV11-1
cdr3_aa: CASSLEGGTSGGSTDTQYF

clone_size: -
j_call: TRBJ2-7
v_call: TRBV10-3
cdr3_aa: CAISETSDYEQYF

clone_size: -
j_call: TRBJ2-7
v_call: TRBV7-2
cdr3_aa: CASSLGRLYSYEQYF

clone_size: few
j_call: TRBJ2-2
v_call: TRBV7-2
cdr3_aa: CAIQIRDRDTGELFF

clone_size: many
j_call: TRBJ2-3
v_call: TRBV5-1
cdr3_aa: CASSLGLAGDTQYF

clone_size: -
j_call: TRBJ1-3
v_call: TRBV12-3/TRBV12-4
cdr3_aa: CASSLAGTGGSGNTIYF

clone_size: few
j_call: TRBJ2-5
v_call: TRBV5-1
cdr3_aa: CASFRSGSAETQYF

clone_size: -
j_call: TRBJ2-7
v_call: TRBV6-1
cdr3_aa: CASSGRQGNYEQYF

clone_size: many
j_call: TRBJ2-1
v_call: TRBV2
cdr3_aa: CARGLAGYNEQFF

clone_size: few
j_call: TRBJ2-1
v_call: TRBV24-1
cdr3_aa: CATSATTGIPSYNEQFF